The 32 T cell receptor beta chains below come from one sample, sequenced in a study of T cell changes during pregnancy in multiple sclerosis. Measured with immunoSEQ multiplex PCR; TCRdb has only the in-frame clones, and not every one. This table holds about 79,000 clones, 93% found once. Sequences were derived from peripheral blood, sampled in the second trimester of pregnancy. These receptors all come from a female donor in good health, enrolled as a control in a pregnancy study.

J is TRBJ1-2 and V is TRBV10-3; 11 bases are a match to TRBD1. This CDR3 comprises 14 residues. Germline V lookup: CDR1 ENHRY, CDR2 SYGVKD. V shed 6 bases and J 4 bases; nucleotides not matched to a gene: 4. CDR3: CAIRGQGGSYGYTF. The CDR3 region has the DNA TGTGCCATCAGGGGACAGGGGGGGTCCTATGGCTACACCTTC.

The rearrangement links TRBV4-3 to TRBJ1-1; D gene unclear. V lost 0 bases, J lost 4 bases, and 9 bases lay in between. The CDR3 length is 14 residues. Germline CDR1 reads LGHNA; CDR2 reads YSLEER. CDR3 amino acids: CASSQEEGRTEAFF. CDR3 DNA sequence: TGCGCCAGCAGCCAAGAAGAGGGTCGCACTGAAGCTTTCTTT.

The chain joins TRBV7-2 to TRBJ2-7, with D unclear. Germline V gene sequence: CDR1 SGHTA, CDR2 FQGNSA. This CDR3 comprises 12 residues. V lost 2 bases to trimming and J lost 2 bases, with 4 bases between them. The chain's CDR3 is CASSLTAYEQYF. CDR3 bases: TGTGCCAGCAGCTTAACGGCCTACGAGCAGTACTTC.

The V and J genes are TRBV19 and TRBJ2-7, with TRBD2 matching over 9 bases. The germline gives CDR1 LNHDA, CDR2 SQIVND (reference sequence). CDR3 length: 16 amino acids. V lost 11 bases to trimming and J lost 4 bases; unmatched junction nucleotides: 18. The DNA of the CDR3 is TGTGCCTCCACATTCGGGGGGCTAGCGGGGACATACGAGCAGTACTTC. This translates into CASTFGGLAGTYEQYF.

The chain combines TRBV6-6 with TRBJ1-6, with 9 bases fitting TRBD1. The V segment lost 2 bases and the J segment 13 bases; nucleotides outside the gene matches: 9. Germline CDR1 and CDR2: MNHNY and SVGAGI (reference sequence). This CDR3 spans 15 amino acids. The CDR3 here is CASSYLDRDRAPLHF. The CDR3, as DNA: TGTGCCAGCAGTTACCTAGACAGGGACAGGGCTCCCCTCCACTTT.

The V and J genes are TRBV19 and TRBJ2-1, with D maybe TRBD1 (6 bases). V was pared by 3 bases and J by 8 bases, with 20 bases between. Germline V gene sequence: CDR1 LNHDA, CDR2 SQIVND (reference sequence). This CDR3 contains 16 residues. In DNA form, the CDR3 reads TGTGCCAGTAGTATTATCGGACAGATCAGTAATGATGAGCAGTTCTTC. It encodes CASSIIGQISNDEQFF.

This clone was seen just once. The J gene is TRBJ1-1, the V gene TRBV7-9, with D unresolved. This CDR3 comprises 14 residues. Germline CDR1 and CDR2: SEHNR and FQNEAQ (reference sequence). Trimming stripped 3 bases from V and 1 base from J, with 9 bases between. The CDR3: CASSLSKPNTEAFF. CDR3 bases: TGTGCCAGCAGCTTGAGTAAGCCGAACACTGAAGCTTTCTTT.

The rearrangement uses TRBV18 and TRBJ1-6; D unresolved. Germline values: CDR1 KGHSH, CDR2 LQKENI. The CDR3 length is 12 residues. With 6 bases removed from V and 5 bases from J, the gap between germline ends came to 5 bases. This CDR3 reads CASSPNNSPLHF. CDR3 bases: TGTGCCAGCTCCCCCAATAATTCACCCCTCCACTTT.

The J gene is TRBJ1-2, the V gene TRBV28; D gene unclear. Trimming removed 7 bases at V and 0 bases at J, with 15 bases between. Per germline, CDR1 MDHEN and CDR2 SYDVKM. The CDR3 covers 15 residues. Here the CDR3 reads CASTGVPKANYGYTF. Here the CDR3 DNA reads TGTGCCAGCACGGGTGTACCCAAAGCTAACTATGGCTACACCTTC.

This chain connects TRBV27 to TRBJ1-1, with D possibly being TRBD1 (5 bases). This CDR3 has 14 residues. CDR1 is MNHEY, CDR2 SMNVEV, per germline (reference sequence). Trimming shortened V by 4 bases and J by 2 bases, and 11 bases separated the two germline ends. CDR3 region: CASSSAGGNTEAFF. In DNA form, the CDR3 reads TGTGCCAGCAGTTCTGCCGGGGGAAACACTGAAGCTTTCTTT.

This clone appeared once. This sample includes further DNA sequences coding for the same CDR3. J is TRBJ1-2 and V is TRBV7-8; D is possibly TRBD1 (5 bases). Germline V CDR1 and CDR2: SGHVS, FQNEAQ. The CDR3 extends over 13 amino acids. Trimming pared 1 base from V and 2 bases from J, leaving 5 bases between. CDR3: CASSLGQNYGYTF. The DNA of the CDR3 is TGTGCCAGCAGCTTAGGACAGAACTATGGCTACACCTTC. Full variable domain (rest looked up from reference TRBV7-8 and TRBJ1-2): GAGVSQSPRYKVAKRGQDVALRCDPISGHVSLFWYQQALGQGPEFLTYFQNEAQLDKSGLPSDRFFAERPEGSVSTLKIQRTQQEDSAVYLCASSLGQNYGYTFGSGTRLTVV.

The chain joins TRBV25-1 to TRBJ1-2; tentative D call: TRBD1 (6 bases). This CDR3 is built from 11 residues. Deletions cut 8 bases from V and 6 bases from J, with 10 bases between. From germline, CDR1 is MGHDK and CDR2 SYGVNS. The CDR3 DNA reads as TGTGCCAGCGACACAGGGAATGGCTACACCTTC. It codes for CASDTGNGYTF.

The chain couples TRBV19 to TRBJ2-1, with no clear D. This CDR3 spans 13 amino acids. V lost 6 bases and J 8 bases, leaving 14 bases between the germline ends. Looked up from germline, CDR1 is LNHDA and CDR2 is SQIVND (reference sequence). Here the CDR3 reads CASSPVLLYEQFF. DNA of the CDR3: TGTGCCAGTAGCCCGGTTCTTTTGTATGAGCAGTTCTTC.

The chain is built from TRBV4-3 and TRBJ2-2; 14 positions match TRBD2. The CDR3 has 16 residues. In germline, CDR1 is LGHNA, CDR2 YSLEER. The V gene end was trimmed by 1 base and the J gene end by 6 bases; junction bases not matched to a gene: 1. CDR3 sequence reads: CASSQGLAGGAGELFF. CDR3 sequence (DNA): TGCGCCAGCAGCCAAGGACTAGCGGGGGGGGCCGGGGAGCTGTTTTTT.

In nucleotides, the CDR3 is TGTGCCAGCAGTGAACCATTCTACTACGAGCAGTACTTC. This translates into CASSEPFYYEQYF. This chain connects TRBV6-1 to TRBJ2-7; D uncertain. Trimming shortened V by 2 bases and J by 3 bases, and 8 bases separated the two germline ends. The CDR3 spans 13 residues. Germline CDR1 and CDR2: MNHNS and SASEGT.

The chain combines TRBV7-2 with TRBJ2-2, with D unresolved. The CDR3 spans 16 residues. Germline loops: CDR1 SGHTA, CDR2 FQGNSA. Trimming took 1 base from V and 1 from J, leaving 10 bases between them. Here the CDR3 reads CASSLGPGKNTGELFF. As DNA, the CDR3 is TGTGCCAGCAGCTTAGGCCCAGGAAAGAACACCGGGGAGCTGTTTTTT.

This clone was counted only a few times. The V gene is TRBV4-3, the J gene TRBJ1-4; the D gene is possibly TRBD1 (6 bases). V lost 8 bases and J lost 9, with 19 bases in between. Germline-derived CDR1 and CDR2 are LGHNA and YSLEER. The length of the CDR3 is 14 residues. CDR3 region: CASSDPGVVQKLFF. As DNA, the CDR3 is TGCGCCAGCTCTGATCCAGGGGTTGTCCAAAAACTGTTTTTT.

V gene TRBV9 combines with J gene TRBJ1-1, with 10 positions matching TRBD1. Looked up from germline, CDR1 is SGDLS and CDR2 is YYNGEE. V dropped 2 bases and J dropped 0; count of bases not matched to a gene: 13. The CDR3 is 19 amino acids. The CDR3 protein is CASSVGQGVRCWVNTEAFF. The CDR3 region has the DNA TGTGCCAGCAGCGTCGGACAGGGGGTAAGGTGTTGGGTGAACACTGAAGCTTTCTTT.

The rearrangement joins TRBV6-5 to TRBJ1-2; the D is unclear. The CDR3 runs to 12 residues. Germline V lookup: CDR1 MNHEY, CDR2 SVGAGI. V was cut by 6 bases and J by 7 bases, with 12 bases left in between. The CDR3 DNA is TGTGCCAGCAGCAATGGACTCGGTGGCTACACCTTC. Translated, it gives CASSNGLGGYTF.

This chain links TRBV27 with TRBJ1-1; D is undetermined. This CDR3 is 13 amino acids long. V was clipped by 2 bases and J by 1 base, with 5 bases between them. Germline-derived CDR1 and CDR2 are MNHEY and SMNVEV (reference sequence). The DNA for the CDR3 is TGTGCCAGCAGTTTACTAGGGAACACTGAAGCTTTCTTT. It encodes CASSLLGNTEAFF.

V is TRBV2 and J is TRBJ2-2; weak D call: TRBD1 (6 bases). Germline assignment: CDR1 SNHLY and CDR2 FYNNEI. The length of the CDR3 is 15 residues. Between the trimmed V and J ends, which lost 1 base and 11 bases, there was a span of 17 bases. The CDR3 region is CASSEGQVSARELFF. The DNA for the CDR3 is TGTGCCAGCAGTGAAGGACAGGTATCTGCTCGTGAGCTGTTTTTT.

The V gene is TRBV6-6, the J gene TRBJ2-3, with 7 nucleotides matching TRBD1. This CDR3 spans 15 amino acids. Germline CDR1 and CDR2: MNHNY and SVGAGI (reference sequence). With V trimmed by 2 bases and J by 4 bases, 6 bases remained unmatched. CDR3 sequence: CASSYPGQKADTQYF. CDR3 nucleotides: TGTGCCAGCAGTTACCCGGGACAGAAAGCAGATACGCAGTATTTT.

The rearrangement uses TRBV7-2 and TRBJ1-1; no reliable D call. V shed 5 bases and J shed 2 bases, with 15 bases lying between them. This CDR3 comprises 15 residues. Germline CDR1 is SGHTA and CDR2 is FQGNSA. CDR3 in DNA: TGTGCCAGCAGCGCCTTTCGTGGCCCCAACACTGAAGCTTTCTTT. Translating it yields CASSAFRGPNTEAFF.

The chain carries TRBV4-3 and TRBJ2-7, with 8 positions matching TRBD1. This CDR3 is built from 16 residues. Germline values: CDR1 LGHNA, CDR2 YSLEER. J was trimmed by 4 bases and V by 6 bases; bases with no gene match: 14. The CDR3 DNA sequence: TGCGCCAGCAGTCCGACCACAGGGGGGCTGGAGTACGAGCAGTACTTC. This encodes CASSPTTGGLEYEQYF.

The chain uses TRBV27 and TRBJ2-7; 7 bases are shared with TRBD2. CDR3 length equals 14 residues. Trimming took 4 bases from V and 3 from J; bases not matched to a gene: 6. CDR1 is MNHEY, CDR2 SMNVEV, per germline (reference sequence). The CDR3: CASSSRGGFYEQYF. The CDR3 DNA is TGTGCCAGCAGTTCCCGGGGAGGGTTCTACGAGCAGTACTTC.

The chain has TRBV15 and TRBJ2-2; D is perhaps TRBD1 (5 bases). Germline CDR1 LNHNV, CDR2 YYDKDF (reference sequence). Trimming cost V 1 base and J 5 bases, with 14 bases left between them. The CDR3 totals 16 residues. The CDR3 here is CATSRGGRDLTGELFF. CDR3 nucleotide sequence: TGTGCCACCAGCAGAGGTGGCAGGGATTTAACCGGGGAGCTGTTTTTT.

V and J are TRBV19 and TRBJ2-3, with 10 bases matching TRBD2. Germline V lookup: CDR1 LNHDA, CDR2 SQIVND (reference sequence). The trim removed 1 base at V and 0 bases at J, leaving 1 base unmatched. The CDR3 runs to 16 residues. The DNA of the CDR3 is TGTGCCAGTAGTATAGGGACTAGCGGTAGCACAGATACGCAGTATTTT. This gives the protein CASSIGTSGSTDTQYF. The full variable domain, its missing parts supplied by reference TRBV19 and TRBJ2-3, is DGGITQSPKYLFRKEGQNVTLSCEQNLNHDAMYWYRQDPGQGLRLIYYSQIVNDFQKGDIAEGYSVSREKKESFPLTVTSAQKNPTAFYLCASSIGTSGSTDTQYFGPGTRLTVL.

V usage is TRBV10-1 and J usage is TRBJ1-1, with TRBD1 identical over 7 bases. CDR3 size: 13 residues. CDR1 is WNHNN and CDR2 is SYGVQD in the germline V gene (reference sequence). The V gene end was trimmed by 8 bases and the J gene end by 0 bases; junction bases not matched to a gene: 3. CDR3 in DNA: TGCGCCAGCTGGACAGGCCTGAACACTGAAGCTTTCTTT. Protein: CASWTGLNTEAFF.

The chain uses TRBV7-9 and TRBJ1-5; no firm D call. The germline gives CDR1 SEHNR, CDR2 FQNEAQ (reference sequence). V gave up 4 bases and J gave up 1 base, with 14 bases separating them. The CDR3 is 16 amino acids. The CDR3 DNA reads as TGTGCCAGCAGCTCCTCCGGAGGTGGAAGCAATCAGCCCCAGCATTTT. This codes for CASSSSGGGSNQPQHF. The entire variable domain, with the rest obtained from reference TRBV7-9 and TRBJ1-5, is as follows: DTGVSQNPRHKITKRGQNVTFRCDPISEHNRLYWYRQTLGQGPEFLTYFQNEAQLEKSRLLSDRFSAERPKGSFSTLEIQRTEQGDSAMYLCASSSSGGGSNQPQHFGDGTRLSIL.

The gene calls are TRBV6-6 and TRBJ2-7, with 7 bases fitting TRBD1. The germline V gene has CDR1 MNHNY and CDR2 SVGAGI (reference sequence). Unmatched junction bases numbered 2, after V lost 8 bases and J lost 4 bases. CDR3 length: 11 amino acids. Written as DNA, the CDR3 is TGTGCCAGCGGGGACAGTTACGAGCAGTACTTC. Translated: CASGDSYEQYF.

The chain is built from TRBV7-8 and TRBJ1-1; a weak D match, TRBD1 (5 bases). Between the trimmed V and J ends, which lost 7 bases and 11 bases, there was a span of 23 bases. The CDR3 contains 14 residues. Germline V gives CDR1 SGHVS, CDR2 FQNEAQ. CDR3 sequence: CASTPGGGGIKAFF. The CDR3 DNA sequence: TGTGCCAGCACCCCGGGCGGGGGGGGAATTAAGGCTTTCTTT. Full variable domain (outside the CDR3, taken from reference TRBV7-8 and TRBJ1-1): GAGVSQSPRYKVAKRGQDVALRCDPISGHVSLFWYQQALGQGPEFLTYFQNEAQLDKSGLPSDRFFAERPEGSVSTLKIQRTQQEDSAVYLCASTPGGGGIKAFFGQGTRLTVV.

The CDR3 here is CASSLVVAYEQYF. The CDR3 nucleotides are TGTGCCAGCAGCTTAGTAGTTGCCTACGAGCAGTACTTC. The V gene is TRBV11-1, the J gene TRBJ2-7, with D unclear. With 1 base removed from V and 2 bases from J, the gap between germline ends came to 6 bases. Germline V gene lookup returns CDR1 SGHAT and CDR2 FQDESV (reference sequence). This CDR3 contains 13 residues.